Listed below are T cell receptor beta chains from one sample, sequenced in a study of T-cell reconstitution after alpha-beta-depleted transplantation in children. From the PCR reads, TCRdb called clonotypes with MiXCR, one entry per CDR3 protein. The data show 440,000 or so distinct CDR3 sequences, roughly 44% seen once. This specimen was PBMCs, taken before TCRalphabeta/CD19-depleted stem cell transplant. The receptor set was obtained from a girl aged 2-9 years with aplastic anemia, due to receive a stem cell transplant. CDR3s include the opening cysteine and the closing phenylalanine or tryptophan. The D gene is left open where the match is weak. Part of the rows lack a size; the others show once, few, many or a class for expanded clones.

>NA|TRBJ2-7|TRBV5-5|NA
CASSLAGRGAHYRGEQYF
TGTGCCAGCAGCTTGGCCGGCAGGGGCGCACACTACCGCGGCGAGCAGTACTTC
>NA|TRBJ1-6|TRBV12-3/TRBV12-4|NA
CASSPGGRGNSPLHF
TGTGCCAGCAGCCCGGGGGGAAGAGGTAATTCACCCCTCCACTTT
>few|TRBJ2-3|TRBV7-6|TRBD1
CASSAYRGRKGVKPTDTQYF
TGTGCCAGCAGCGCCTACAGGGGGCGCAAGGGGGTGAAACCCACAGATACGCAGTATTTT
>few|TRBJ2-3|TRBV6-2/TRBV6-3|TRBD2
CASIPAGASTDTQYF
TGTGCCAGCATACCAGCGGGAGCTTCCACAGATACGCAGTATTTT
>NA|TRBJ2-1|TRBV10-2|TRBD2
CASTVAGETHNEQFF
TGCGCCAGTACCGTAGCGGGAGAAACCCACAATGAGCAGTTCTTC
>few|TRBJ2-1|TRBV6-1|NA
CASSPRGGMRAYNEQFF
TGTGCCAGCAGCCCCAGAGGCGGGATGAGGGCCTACAATGAGCAGTTCTTC
>few|TRBJ2-7|TRBV7-9|NA
CASTYRDLGEQYF
TGTGCCAGCACGTACAGGGATTTGGGTGAGCAGTACTTC
>NA|TRBJ1-5|TRBV20-1|TRBD1
CSAAGTVQGQPQHF
TGCAGTGCTGCAGGGACAGTCCAGGGCCAGCCCCAGCATTTT
>NA|TRBJ2-1|TRBV15|NA
CATLGEAYNEQFF
TGTGCCACCTTGGGGGAGGCCTACAATGAGCAGTTCTTC
>many|TRBJ1-2|TRBV20-1|NA
CSARRTQVNYGYTF
TGCAGTGCTAGGAGGACTCAGGTTAACTATGGCTACACCTTC
>NA|TRBJ2-7|TRBV5-1|TRBD1
CASSLEGQGGEQYF
TGCGCCAGCAGCTTGGAAGGACAGGGAGGCGAGCAGTACTTC
>many|TRBJ2-7|TRBV6-5|TRBD1
CASSFSGTGYEQYF
TGTGCCAGCAGTTTCTCAGGGACAGGCTACGAGCAGTACTTC
>few|TRBJ2-5|TRBV6-1|NA
CASVAGPLETQYF
TGTGCCAGCGTAGCAGGGCCTCTGGAGACCCAGTACTTC
>NA|TRBJ2-7|TRBV13|NA
CASSLKSGTVAYEQYF
TGTGCCAGCAGCTTAAAGAGCGGGACAGTGGCCTACGAGCAGTACTTC
>NA|TRBJ2-3|TRBV29-1|NA
CSVVYYFSTDTQYF
TGCAGCGTTGTGTACTACTTTAGCACAGATACGCAGTATTTT
>NA|TRBJ1-5|TRBV20-1|NA
CSALPGGYSNQPQHF
TGCAGTGCTCTACCGGGGGGTTATAGCAATCAGCCCCAGCATTTT
>few|TRBJ1-1|TRBV10-2|NA
CASSEGVRLGEAFF
TGCGCCAGCAGCGAGGGGGTAAGATTGGGTGAAGCTTTCTTT
>NA|TRBJ1-2|TRBV20-1|NA
CSARRTEYGYTF
TGCAGTGCTAGACGGACAGAATATGGCTACACCTTC
>NA|TRBJ2-3|TRBV20-1|NA
CSAPPPADTQYF
TGCAGTGCTCCCCCCCCGGCAGATACGCAGTATTTT
>NA|TRBJ2-2|TRBV7-9|TRBD1
CASSSGQGAVGELFF
TGTGCCAGCAGCTCGGGACAGGGGGCCGTCGGGGAGCTGTTTTTT
>NA|TRBJ2-7|TRBV20-1|NA
CRPGHNSYEQYF
TGCCGCCCGGGACACAACTCCTACGAGCAGTACTTC
>NA|TRBJ2-2|TRBV5-1|TRBD2
CASSLGALAGNTGELFF
TGCGCCAGCAGCTTGGGCGCGCTAGCGGGAAACACCGGGGAGCTGTTTTTT
>NA|TRBJ2-3|TRBV3-1|NA
CASSQDTPGLSTDTQYF
TGTGCCAGCAGCCAAGACACCCCGGGACTCAGCACAGATACGCAGTATTTT
>few|TRBJ2-3|TRBV20-1|TRBD2
CSAYVLAGRTDTQYF
TGCAGTGCTTACGTTCTAGCGGGAAGGACAGATACGCAGTATTTT
>NA|TRBJ2-1|TRBV6-5|TRBD1
CASSSPGQGKNEQFF
TGTGCCAGCAGTTCTCCGGGACAGGGGAAGAATGAGCAGTTCTTC
>NA|TRBJ2-1|TRBV20-1|NA
CSARKANEQFF
TGCAGTGCTAGAAAAGCGAATGAGCAGTTCTTC
>NA|TRBJ2-5|TRBV27|TRBD2
CASSPLGGGETQYF
TGTGCCAGCAGTCCTCTTGGCGGGGGGGAGACCCAGTACTTC
>NA|TRBJ2-6|TRBV12-3/TRBV12-4|NA
CASSFNYRSLRGANVLTF
TGTGCCAGCAGTTTTAATTACAGGTCCCTCAGAGGGGCCAACGTCCTGACTTTC
>NA|TRBJ1-1|TRBV28|TRBD1
CASSLADRGTEAFF
TGTGCCAGCAGTTTAGCCGACAGGGGCACTGAAGCTTTCTTT
>NA|TRBJ2-7|TRBV4-1|NA
CASSRIVGEAYEQYF
TGCGCCAGCAGTCGTATAGTGGGAGAGGCCTACGAGCAGTACTTC
>NA|TRBJ1-5|TRBV28|TRBD1
CASSRRQGSQPQHF
TGTGCCAGCAGTCGTCGACAGGGCAGTCAGCCCCAGCATTTT
>NA|TRBJ2-3|TRBV20-1|NA
CSARTLIGGTDTQYF
TGCAGTGCTAGAACCCTAATCGGGGGCACAGATACGCAGTATTTT
>NA|TRBJ1-6|TRBV11-2|NA
CASSLVMGVRSPLHF
TGTGCCAGCAGCTTAGTGATGGGAGTAAGATCACCCCTCCACTTT
>NA|TRBJ2-5|TRBV29-1|NA
CSVEAGTQYF
TGCAGCGTTGAAGCCGGGACCCAGTACTTC
>few|TRBJ1-5|TRBV20-1|TRBD1
CSARVWTGGSNQPQHF
TGCAGTGCTAGAGTATGGACAGGGGGTAGCAATCAGCCCCAGCATTTT
>NA|TRBJ2-1|TRBV30|NA
CAWRSGGWSYNEQFF
TGTGCCTGGAGGTCCGGGGGATGGAGCTACAATGAGCAGTTCTTC
>many|TRBJ2-1|TRBV5-1|TRBD2
CASSFAGGSGNEQFF
TGCGCCAGCAGCTTTGCGGGAGGTTCTGGCAATGAGCAGTTCTTC
>many|TRBJ2-1|TRBV30|TRBD2
CAWSAGGSYNEQFF
TGTGCCTGGAGTGCGGGAGGCAGCTACAATGAGCAGTTCTTC
>NA|TRBJ2-1|TRBV28|TRBD2
CASSTLAGGFPKNEQFF
TGTGCCAGCAGTACACTAGCGGGGGGCTTCCCTAAGAATGAGCAGTTCTTC
>few|TRBJ2-7|TRBV12-3/TRBV12-4|TRBD1
CASGSGQGSYEQYF
TGTGCCAGCGGTTCGGGACAGGGCTCCTACGAGCAGTACTTC
>NA|TRBJ2-5|TRBV20-1|TRBD2
CSAREGWGGETQYF
TGCAGTGCTAGAGAGGGGTGGGGGGGGGAGACCCAGTACTTC
>few|TRBJ2-1|TRBV12-3/TRBV12-4|NA
CASSPYSYNEQFF
TGTGCCAGCAGCCCTTATAGTTATAATGAGCAGTTCTTC
>NA|TRBJ1-2|TRBV6-1|TRBD1
CASSADRAFPGYTF
TGTGCCAGCAGCGCAGACAGGGCCTTCCCAGGCTACACCTTC
>NA|TRBJ2-1|TRBV5-1|NA
CAITGPRNEQFF
TGCGCCATCACGGGCCCTAGGAATGAGCAGTTCTTC
>few|TRBJ2-5|TRBV7-2|NA
CASSLGGYREHF
TGTGCCAGCAGCTTAGGCGGGTACAGGGAGCACTTC
>NA|TRBJ2-7|TRBV5-6|TRBD1
CASSRDRGHSYEQYF
TGTGCCAGCAGCCGCGACAGGGGGCATTCCTACGAGCAGTACTTC
>many|TRBJ2-7|TRBV7-9|NA
CASSRTWEQYF
TGTGCCAGCAGCCGGACTTGGGAGCAGTACTTC